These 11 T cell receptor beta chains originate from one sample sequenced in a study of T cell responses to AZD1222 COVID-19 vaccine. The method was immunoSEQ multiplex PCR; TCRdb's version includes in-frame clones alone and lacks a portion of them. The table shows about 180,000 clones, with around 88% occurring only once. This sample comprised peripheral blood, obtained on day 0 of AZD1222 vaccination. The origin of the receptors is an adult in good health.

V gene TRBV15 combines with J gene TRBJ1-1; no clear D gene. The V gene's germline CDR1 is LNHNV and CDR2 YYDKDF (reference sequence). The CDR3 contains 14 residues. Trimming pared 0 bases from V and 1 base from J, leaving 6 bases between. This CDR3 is CATSRDPSNTEAFF. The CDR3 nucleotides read TGTGCCACCAGCAGAGATCCGTCGAACACTGAAGCTTTCTTT.

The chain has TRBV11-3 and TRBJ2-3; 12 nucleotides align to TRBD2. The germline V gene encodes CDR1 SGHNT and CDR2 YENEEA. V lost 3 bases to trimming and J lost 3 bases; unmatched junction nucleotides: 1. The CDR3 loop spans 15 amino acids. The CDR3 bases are TGTGCCAGCAGCTTGCTAGCGGGAGGGACAGATACGCAGTATTTT. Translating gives CASSLLAGGTDTQYF.

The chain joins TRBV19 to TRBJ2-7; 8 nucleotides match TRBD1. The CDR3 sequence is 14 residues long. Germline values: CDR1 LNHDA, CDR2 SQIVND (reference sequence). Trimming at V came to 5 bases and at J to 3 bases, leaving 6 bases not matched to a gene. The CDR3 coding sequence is TGTGCCAGTAGTTGGGGGACAGGTCGCTACGAGCAGTACTTC. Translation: CASSWGTGRYEQYF.

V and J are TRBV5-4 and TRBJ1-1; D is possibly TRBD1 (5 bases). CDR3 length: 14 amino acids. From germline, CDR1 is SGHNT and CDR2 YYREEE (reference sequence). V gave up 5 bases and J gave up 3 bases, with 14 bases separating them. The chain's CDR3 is CASRFWAGYTEAFF. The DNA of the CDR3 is TGTGCCAGCAGATTCTGGGCAGGGTACACTGAAGCTTTCTTT.

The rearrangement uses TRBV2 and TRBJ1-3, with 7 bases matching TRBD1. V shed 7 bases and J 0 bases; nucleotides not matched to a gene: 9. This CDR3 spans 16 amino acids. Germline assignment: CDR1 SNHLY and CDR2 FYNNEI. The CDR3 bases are TGTGCCAGCACCCGGGACAGCCTGAGCTCTGGAAACACCATATATTTT. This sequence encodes CASTRDSLSSGNTIYF.

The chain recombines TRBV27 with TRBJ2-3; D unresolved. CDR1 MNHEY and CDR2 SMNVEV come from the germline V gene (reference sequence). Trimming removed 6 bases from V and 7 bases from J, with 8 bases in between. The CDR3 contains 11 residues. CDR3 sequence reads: CASSPGYTQYF. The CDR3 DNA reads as TGTGCCAGCAGCCCTGGGTATACGCAGTATTTT.

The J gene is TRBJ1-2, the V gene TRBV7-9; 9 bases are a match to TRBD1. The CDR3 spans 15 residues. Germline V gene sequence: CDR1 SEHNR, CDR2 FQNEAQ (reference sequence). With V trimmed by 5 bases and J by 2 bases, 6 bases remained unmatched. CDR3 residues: CASSIPGQGNYGYTF. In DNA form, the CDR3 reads TGTGCCAGCAGCATACCGGGACAGGGAAACTATGGCTACACCTTC.

The CDR3 is CASSLVGTGPSYEQYF. The CDR3 DNA reads TGTGCCAGCAGCTTGGTCGGGACAGGGCCCTCCTACGAGCAGTACTTC. This chain joins TRBV5-5 and TRBJ2-7; 9 bases align to TRBD1. The CDR3 covers 16 residues. V lost 0 bases, J lost 0 bases, and 4 bases stayed unmatched. Germline assignment: CDR1 SGHKS and CDR2 YYEKEE (reference sequence). Full variable domain (outside the CDR3, taken from reference TRBV5-5 and TRBJ2-7): DAGVTQSPTHLIKTRGQQVTLRCSPISGHKSVSWYQQVLGQGPQFIFQYYEKEERGRGNFPDRFSARQFPNYSSELNVNALLLGDSALYLCASSLVGTGPSYEQYFGPGTRLTVT.

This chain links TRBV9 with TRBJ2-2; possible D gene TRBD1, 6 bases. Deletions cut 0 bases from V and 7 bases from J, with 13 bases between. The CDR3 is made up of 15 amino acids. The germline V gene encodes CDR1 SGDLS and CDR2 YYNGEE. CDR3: CASSVVGARIGELFF. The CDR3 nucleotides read TGTGCCAGCAGCGTAGTGGGGGCGCGTATCGGGGAGCTGTTTTTT.

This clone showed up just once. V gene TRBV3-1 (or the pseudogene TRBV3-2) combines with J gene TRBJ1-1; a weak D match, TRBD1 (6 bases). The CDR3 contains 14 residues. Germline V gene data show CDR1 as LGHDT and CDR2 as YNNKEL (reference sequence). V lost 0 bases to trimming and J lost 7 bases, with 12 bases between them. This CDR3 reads CASSQDPGASEAFF. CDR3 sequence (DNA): TGTGCCAGCAGCCAAGATCCAGGGGCCAGTGAAGCTTTCTTT.

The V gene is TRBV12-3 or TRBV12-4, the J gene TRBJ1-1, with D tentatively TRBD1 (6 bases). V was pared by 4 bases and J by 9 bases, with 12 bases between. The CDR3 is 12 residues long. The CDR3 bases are TGTGCCAGCAGTTCAGGGGCCCGGCAAGCTTTCTTT. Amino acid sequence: CASSSGARQAFF.